One and the same sample provided the 2 T cell receptor beta chains below, sequenced in a study of beta chain features in type 1 diabetes. Expressed TCRB transcripts were sequenced after all isolated RNA was converted to cDNA. Assay used: immunoSEQ multiplex PCR; TCRdb lists only in-frame clones, some missing. This sample yields about 320,000 clones, of which around 15% are seen a single time; approximately 7% belongs to the top ten. Material for sequencing was central memory CD4+ T cells from blood. The receptors come from a man aged 30-40 years in good health.

This clone was detected many times. The chain links TRBV6-6 to TRBJ2-5; 7 bases align to TRBD2. The CDR3 is 15 amino acids. With 5 bases clipped from V and 0 bases from J, the junction kept 6 bases outside the gene matches. From germline, CDR1 is MNHNY and CDR2 SVGAGI (reference sequence). CDR3 region: CASSPTSGDQETQYF. CDR3 nucleotide sequence: TGTGCCAGCAGTCCGACCAGCGGGGACCAAGAGACCCAGTACTTC.

The chain recombines TRBV14 with TRBJ2-1, with a weak D call TRBD2 (5 bases). The CDR3 extends over 12 amino acids. Germline V lookup: CDR1 SGHDN, CDR2 FVKESK. V was pared by 4 bases and J by 11 bases, with 12 bases between. CDR3 DNA sequence: TGTGCCAGCAGCCCCCGATGGGAGCAGCAGTTCTTC. Translated: CASSPRWEQQFF. Supplemented by reference TRBV14 and TRBJ2-1, the full variable domain reads EAGVTQFPSHSVIEKGQTVTLRCDPISGHDNLYWYRRVMGKEIKFLLHFVKESKQDESGMPNNRFLAERTGGTYSTLKVQPAELEDSGVYFCASSPRWEQQFFGPGTRLTVL.